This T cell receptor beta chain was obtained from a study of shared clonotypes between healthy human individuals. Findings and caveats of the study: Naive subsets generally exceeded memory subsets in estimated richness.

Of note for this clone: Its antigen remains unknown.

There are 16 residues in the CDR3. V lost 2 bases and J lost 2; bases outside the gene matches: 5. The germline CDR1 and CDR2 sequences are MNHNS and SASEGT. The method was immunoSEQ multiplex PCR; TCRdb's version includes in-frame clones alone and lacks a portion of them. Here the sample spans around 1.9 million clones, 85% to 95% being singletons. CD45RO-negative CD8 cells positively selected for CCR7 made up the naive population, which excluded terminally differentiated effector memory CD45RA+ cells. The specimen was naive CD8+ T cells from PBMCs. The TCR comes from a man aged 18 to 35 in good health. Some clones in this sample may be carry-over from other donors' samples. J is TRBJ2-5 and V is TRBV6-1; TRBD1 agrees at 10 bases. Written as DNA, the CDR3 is TGTGCCAGCAGTGAAATGGGGACAGGGGTTCAAGAGACCCAGTACTTC. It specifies CASSEMGTGVQETQYF.